This TCR beta chain originates from a study of shared clonotypes between healthy human individuals (TCRdb year 2020). For the study in its entirety: The cohort included a few men and a couple of women between 18 and 49 years of age. To estimate repertoire size and how much clonotype sharing occurs between individuals, the study deeply sequenced the blood TCR repertoires of roughly 5 healthy adults. Leukapheresis yielded between about 0.8 and 8.9 billion PBMCs per donor. To increase sequencing depth and limit assay-specific biases, TCR repertoire library preparation and sequencing were carried out by different laboratories using diverse techniques.

The CDR3 measures 15 amino acids from cysteine to phenylalanine. Left in the record is the CDR3 DNA by itself, 45 bases read in frame from the first base. Trimming takes 3 bases off V and 2 bases off J; junction bases not matched to a gene: 1. CDR1 and CDR2, looked up from the germline V gene, are SGHVS and FNYEAQ. The study at large found these results: Because the study included a small number of donors, the genetic and exposure-history diversity represented was limited. Pairwise subsampling led to the expectation that sequencing depth would affect the degree of clonotype sharing among donors. Sampling was restricted to blood, and TCR repertoires in tissues likely differ from the TCR repertoires found in blood.

The donors were healthy, HIV-negative adults with no recently reported acute infections or vaccinations. Every donor was a Caucasian adult living in Nashville, Tennessee, USA. For unsorted samples, approximately 89 million PBMCs were counted, and genomic DNA was extracted using the QIAamp DNA Blood Mini kit. After blood collection by leukapheresis, PBMCs were isolated using Ficoll-Histopaque density gradient centrifugation and then cryopreserved in the vapor phase of liquid nitrogen. Using the deep immunoSEQ assay, multiplex PCR amplified TCR CDR3 regions from genomic DNA. Extracted genomic DNA from each cell subset was distributed evenly across all wells of several immunoSEQ 96-well plates, and each plate was treated as a replicate. For unsorted PBMC, approximately 0.3 ug genomic DNA, equal to 30,000 or so T cell genomes, was loaded into each replicate PCR. Ten immunoSEQ deep assay plates were used to sequence the unsorted PBMC genomic DNA. The purified libraries were quantified using a Qubit 3.0 fluorometer, sized with a Bioanalyzer 2100, and then quantified again using the KAPA Library Quantification kit. Each immunoSEQ 96-well plate was sequenced on its own single-read 150-cycle Illumina NextSeq 550 flow cell. The paper's processing steps were these. Because the immunoSEQ output included only junctional sequences and no quality scores, the filtering could not be the same as the filtering used for full-length reads. Sequences were annotated with PyIR, a Python wrapper for IgBLAST v1.9, using IMGT germline references to assign V/J genes and CDR3. Reads were filtered out if the reads had weak V/J assignments (E-value above 1e-6), no CDR3, stop codons, out-of-frame junctions, or ambiguous translated residues. V3J clonotypes were defined as sequences sharing the same inferred V gene, J gene, and CDR3 amino acid sequence. The percentage overlap between two repertoires was calculated by dividing the number of shared unique clonotypes by the size of the smaller repertoire. RTK rarefaction, the Chao1 estimator, and Recon v2.1 estimates of unobserved clonotypes were used to assess repertoire richness. TCRdb mirrors the immuneACCESS table, restricted to in-frame sequences. Some clones are absent from its copies; in checked studies, under half trace to an unresolved V gene, and the reason for the others is unknown. That table supplies the V and J calls and clone size; D and trimming were determined from the DNA. The table for this sample lists approximately 470,000 clones; 60% to 80% of them were counted only once. The top ten hold around 11% of the sample.

With regard to this clone: No cognate antigen has been identified for it. There are no base qualities to consult, and no much larger clone falls within one base.

This sequence originates from a woman in her thirties or forties in good health. Some clones in this sample may be carry-over from other donors' samples. Sequenced material: PBMCs. The V and J genes are TRBV7-6 and TRBJ2-6, and TRBD1 aligns with 7 junction nucleotides. The base sequence is TGTGCCAGCAGCTTCACAGGGGCTGGGGCCAACGTCCTGACTTTC. Its translation reads: CASSFTGAGANVLTF.